These 5 T cell receptor beta chains share one sample of origin, sequenced in a study of tumor-infiltrating lymphocytes in primary liver carcinoma. The tissue used was unsorted bulk material of 20-30 mg. RNA and DNA were co-extracted from it with the AllPrep DNA/RNA mini kit. With a constant-region primer, TCR beta cDNA was made from about 0.55 ug of total RNA. Libraries covering TCR beta were generated through three nested multiplex PCR rounds (using a slightly modified ARM-PCR). Investigators reported that the first two PCR rounds, at 10 cycles each, used TRBV1-TRBV30 forward primers with a C-beta reverse primer. TCRdb reanalysed the multiplex PCR reads using MiXCR and keeps one entry per CDR3 protein. This table holds approximately 190,000 distinct CDR3 sequences, 85% found once. Material: tumor tissue from primary liver carcinoma. These receptors originate from a man in his forties or fifties with primary liver carcinoma and hepatitis B virus infection.

For this clonotype: Possible read error: a much larger clone is one base away. The chain couples TRBV6-2 or TRBV6-3 to TRBJ2-7; D unresolved. From germline, CDR1 is MNHEY and CDR2 SVGEGT. Trimming left V 8 bases short and J 3 bases short, with 17 bases between. The CDR3 extends over 14 amino acids. The DNA of the CDR3 is TGTGCCAGCTCTCTAACGCTGGGTCACTACGAGCAGTACTTC. Protein sequence: CASSLTLGHYEQYF.

Comments on this clonotype: A single base separates this from a much larger clone, so it may be a read error. The chain employs TRBV5-1 and TRBJ1-1; D is possibly TRBD1 (6 bases). From germline, CDR1 is SGHRS and CDR2 YFSETQ. The CDR3 has 13 residues. Between the trimmed V and J ends, which lost 0 bases and 7 bases, there was a span of 10 bases. Here the CDR3 reads CASSLEEDSEAFF. In nucleotides, the CDR3 is TGCGCCAGCAGCTTGGAGGAGGACAGTGAAGCTTTCTTT.

A note on this clonotype: Since a much larger clone is just one base distant, this may be a read error. The chain links TRBV28 to TRBJ2-5, with D perhaps matching TRBD2 (5 bases). In germline, CDR1 is MDHEN, CDR2 SYDVKM. This CDR3 has 14 residues. This CDR3 is CASSPRTWGETEYF. The CDR3 DNA reads as TGTGCCAGCAGTCCCCGGACCTGGGGAGAGACCGAGTACTTC.

A remark on this clonotype: In this CDR3 the conserved last residue, phenylalanine or tryptophan, is missing, so a read error is likely. V and J are TRBV29-1 and TRBJ1-3; D uncertain. In germline, CDR1 is SQVTM, CDR2 ANQGSEA. The CDR3 has 14 residues. The DNA for the CDR3 is TGCAGCGTTGAAGCTCACTTGGAAGGAAAAACCATATATTCT. The encoded protein is CSVEAHLEGKTIYS.

Of note for this clonotype: The junction does not match germline at one end; this may be a read error. The rearrangement uses TRBV12-3 or TRBV12-4 and TRBJ2-7, with 7 bases aligning to TRBD1. The CDR3 runs 14 residues. The chain's CDR3 is CASSPTGRQYEHYF. The CDR3 DNA is TGTGCCAGCAGCCCGACAGGGCGTCAGTACGAGCATTACTTC.